This is a list of T cell receptor beta chains from one sample in a study of cytomegalovirus exposure and HLA in healthy donors. Sequencing used immunoSEQ multiplex PCR; TCRdb keeps in-frame clones, though not all of them. The sample has roughly 170,000 clones, 80% seen once. The sequencing input was PBMCs. Source of these receptors: a man in his thirties or forties in good health and CMV-seropositive. The CDR3 runs from the conserved cysteine through the conserved F or W. The order of the fields is D gene, J gene, clone size, V gene, CDR3 DNA, CDR3 protein. A D gene is named only where the DNA matches it firmly. Only some rows state a clone size, as once, few, many or a class for expanded clones.

>TRBD2|TRBJ2-7|-|TRBV29-1
TGCAGCGTTCTAGCGGGGACCTACGAGCAGTACTTC
CSVLAGTYEQYF
>TRBD2|TRBJ2-5|few|TRBV6-1
TGTGCCAGCAGTGCCCTGATTAGCGGGAGAGGGGAGACCCAGTACTTC
CASSALISGRGETQYF
>-|TRBJ2-7|-|TRBV6-5
TGTGCCAGCAGTTACGAGGGCGGAGTCCGATCCTACGAGCAGTACTTC
CASSYEGGVRSYEQYF
>-|TRBJ1-4|-|TRBV27
TGTGCCAGCAGTTTTAATCGGGGGAAAAAACTGTTTTTT
CASSFNRGKKLFF
>TRBD1|TRBJ1-4|-|TRBV2
TGTGCCAGCAGGAAACAGGGGCGGGGTGAAAAACTGTTTTTT
CASRKQGRGEKLFF
>TRBD1|TRBJ1-2|-|TRBV4-1
TGCGCCAGCAGTCCGGGACAGGGAAGACCGGACTATGGCTACACCTTC
CASSPGQGRPDYGYTF
>-|TRBJ2-5|-|TRBV7-2
TGTGCCAGCAACCCCGGACTATTTCAAGAGACCCAGTACTTC
CASNPGLFQETQYF
>TRBD1|TRBJ2-2|-|TRBV9
TGTGCCAGCAGCGTAAAGGGACAGAGATTATCGAACACCGGGGAGCTGTTTTTT
CASSVKGQRLSNTGELFF
>TRBD1|TRBJ1-6|-|TRBV27
TGTGCCAGCAGTTTGAATCAGGGGGCAGGTAATTCACCCCTCCACTTT
CASSLNQGAGNSPLHF
>-|TRBJ1-5|-|TRBV18
TGTGCCAGCTCACCTGAGGGGGATCAGCCCCAGCATTTT
CASSPEGDQPQHF
>-|TRBJ1-3|-|TRBV5-6
TGTGCCAGCAGCTTTGATCGGGGATCTGGAAACACCATATATTTT
CASSFDRGSGNTIYF
>-|TRBJ1-2|-|TRBV6-5
TGTGCCAGCAGGGAACAGAACTATGGCTACACCTTC
CASREQNYGYTF
>TRBD1|TRBJ2-3|-|TRBV7-9
TGTGCCAGCAGCTTGACAGGGGAAGGCGCAGATACGCAGTATTTT
CASSLTGEGADTQYF
>TRBD2|TRBJ2-1|once|TRBV2
TGTGCCAGCAGTCAAACTAGCGGGAGTAACAATGAGCAGTTCTTC
CASSQTSGSNNEQFF
>TRBD1|TRBJ1-2|-|TRBV10-3
TGTGCCATCAGTGATTTAAGACAGGGAAGAGGTGGCTACACCTTC
CAISDLRQGRGGYTF
>-|TRBJ1-5|-|TRBV29-1
TGCAGCGTTGAAGATCGGCTACCGACACTTACGCCCCTGCATCAGCCCCAGCATTTT
CSVEDRLPTLTPLHQPQHF
>TRBD2|TRBJ2-3|-|TRBV11-2
TGTGCCAGCAGCCCCAGTGGGCTAGCGGAAAGCACAGATACGCAGTATTTT
CASSPSGLAESTDTQYF
>-|TRBJ1-5|-|TRBV5-6
TGTGCCAGCAGCAATAAACAGGGCAGGGTGAACAATCAGCCCCAGCATTTT
CASSNKQGRVNNQPQHF
>TRBD1|TRBJ2-1|-|TRBV5-6
TGTGCCAGCAGCTTCCTCCTACAACCGGGACAGTTGTACAATGAGCAGTTCTTC
CASSFLLQPGQLYNEQFF
>-|TRBJ2-7|-|TRBV19
TGTGCCAGTAGTATGGGACTCGTCTACGAGCAGTACTTC
CASSMGLVYEQYF
>TRBD1|TRBJ2-7|-|TRBV7-9
TGTGCCAGCAGCTTAGGGGACAGGGGCTACTACGAGCAGTACTTC
CASSLGDRGYYEQYF
>TRBD2|TRBJ2-1|-|TRBV13
TGTGCCAGCAGCTTTGGGGCTAGCGGAGACAATGAGCAGTTCTTC
CASSFGASGDNEQFF
>TRBD2|TRBJ2-3|few|TRBV19
TGTGCCAGTAGTCCATGGACTAGCGGGGGAAGCACAGATACGCAGTATTTT
CASSPWTSGGSTDTQYF
>TRBD2|TRBJ2-3|-|TRBV7-2
TGTGCCAGCAGCTTCCTAGCGGGGGGGCTGACAGATACGCAGTATTTT
CASSFLAGGLTDTQYF
>TRBD1|TRBJ2-2|-|TRBV29-1
TGCAGCGTGACGTCAGGGACAGGGGACACCGGGGAGCTGTTTTTT
CSVTSGTGDTGELFF
>TRBD2|TRBJ2-1|-|TRBV5-1
TGCGCCAGCAGCCGATACGATAGCGGGAGCCCTTACAATGAGCAGTTCTTC
CASSRYDSGSPYNEQFF
>TRBD2|TRBJ2-7|-|TRBV7-8
TGTGCCAGCAGCTATCGGACTAGCGGGGGTTACGAGCAGTACTTC
CASSYRTSGGYEQYF
>TRBD2|TRBJ2-5|few|TRBV9
TGTGCCAGCAGCGTAGCGGGGACTAGCGGGGGGGGCCCCCAAGAGACCCAGTACTTC
CASSVAGTSGGGPQETQYF
>TRBD1|TRBJ1-1|-|TRBV2
TGTGCCAGCAGTGATTCTCGACAGGGGGCTGGGGGAGCTTTCTTT
CASSDSRQGAGGAFF
>TRBD1|TRBJ1-2|-|TRBV30
TGTGCCTGGAGTCCACAGGGGATTGGTAAAAAGACCTTC
CAWSPQGIGKKTF
>TRBD2|TRBJ2-2|few|TRBV7-9
TGTGCCAGCAGCTCCGATCTAGCGGGGGGGCCCGGGGAGCTGTTTTTT
CASSSDLAGGPGELFF
>-|TRBJ2-7|-|TRBV14
TGTGCCAGCAGCCAAGGACACGGATCCTACGAGCAGTACTTC
CASSQGHGSYEQYF
>TRBD1|TRBJ1-5|-|TRBV19
TGTGCCAGTAGTATCCTGGTGACAGGGGATCAGCCCCAGCATTTT
CASSILVTGDQPQHF
>-|TRBJ2-7|-|TRBV27
TGTGCCAGCAGTTTAGGTCCAGTCCACGAGCAGTACTTC
CASSLGPVHEQYF
>TRBD1|TRBJ2-1|once|TRBV6-5
TGTGCCAGCAGGGGGACAGGGGGCGAGCAGTTCTTC
CASRGTGGEQFF